Shown below are 18 T cell receptor beta chains from a single sample sequenced in a study of T cell changes during pregnancy in multiple sclerosis. Clones were sequenced by immunoSEQ multiplex PCR, and TCRdb holds only the in-frame ones, with some missing. In the table there are about 93,000 clones, approximately 92% of which are singletons. The starting material was peripheral blood, obtained after pregnancy. Receptor source: a female donor with multiple sclerosis, enrolled in a pregnancy study.

The rearrangement links TRBV6-1 to TRBJ2-7; D perhaps matches TRBD1 (6 bases). From germline, CDR1 is MNHNS and CDR2 SASEGT. The V and J ends lost 7 bases and 6 bases respectively, with 16 bases between them. The CDR3 contains 13 residues. For the CDR3, the DNA is TGTGCCAGCACAAGGCAAAACAGGGCCGAGCAGTACTTC. Protein sequence: CASTRQNRAEQYF.

The rearrangement links TRBV5-4 to TRBJ2-5; 9 nucleotides agree with TRBD2. This CDR3 spans 17 amino acids. V shed 4 bases and J 5 bases; nucleotides not matched to a gene: 15. Germline V CDR1 and CDR2: SGHNT, YYREEE (reference sequence). The CDR3 nucleotides read TGTGCCAGCAGCCCCCCGGGCGCGGGGGGGCTTGGGGAGACCCAGTACTTC. This encodes CASSPPGAGGLGETQYF.

This chain links TRBV5-6 with TRBJ1-1; TRBD1 agrees at 7 bases. Germline assignment: CDR1 SGHDT and CDR2 YYEEEE. Unmatched junction bases numbered 5, after V lost 4 bases and J lost 2 bases. This CDR3 comprises 14 residues. The CDR3 protein is CASSPGDSNTEAFF. CDR3 in DNA: TGTGCCAGCAGCCCCGGGGACAGTAACACTGAAGCTTTCTTT.

The CDR3 sequence is CASSRLEISYEQYF. The CDR3 region has the DNA TGTGCCAGCAGCCGACTAGAGATTTCCTACGAGCAGTACTTC. The V call is TRBV7-9, the J call TRBJ2-7, with D maybe TRBD2 (6 bases). The CDR3 runs 14 residues. The V gene lost 5 bases and the J gene lost 1 base, with 12 bases spanning the gap. Germline CDR1 reads SEHNR; CDR2 reads FQNEAQ (reference sequence).

V usage is TRBV7-8 and J usage is TRBJ2-7, with 7 bases fitting TRBD1. This CDR3 contains 16 residues. J was trimmed by 4 bases and V by 8 bases; bases with no gene match: 17. Looked up from germline, CDR1 is SGHVS and CDR2 is FQNEAQ. The CDR3, as DNA: TGTGCCAGCCTAAATGGGACAGTGGGGTTCCAATACGAGCAGTACTTC. Translated: CASLNGTVGFQYEQYF.

The chain is built from TRBV18 and TRBJ1-2, with 10 bases matching TRBD1. The CDR3 length is 17 residues. Trimming removed 0 bases from V and 0 bases from J; junction bases left unmatched: 4. Per the germline V gene, CDR1 is KGHSH and CDR2 is LQKENI. The CDR3 DNA sequence: TGTGCCAGCTCACCACCAGGGACAGGGGCCTCTAACTATGGCTACACCTTC. Its protein is CASSPPGTGASNYGYTF.

The J gene is TRBJ2-7, the V gene TRBV10-2; 9 bases map to TRBD2. The germline gives CDR1 WSHSY, CDR2 SAAADI. The CDR3 is made up of 15 amino acids. J lost 2 bases, V lost 2 bases, and 4 bases had no gene match. This CDR3 reads CASSETASGAYEQYF. The CDR3 DNA reads TGCGCCAGCAGTGAGACGGCTAGCGGGGCCTACGAGCAGTACTTC.

The chain couples TRBV7-3 to TRBJ1-1; 7 positions agree with TRBD1. CDR1 is SGHTA, CDR2 FQGTGA, per germline. The CDR3 runs 13 residues. The ends lost 1 base at V and 11 bases at J; junction bases unmatched: 7. This CDR3 reads CASSLSFGQAAFF. The CDR3 DNA reads as TGTGCCAGCAGCTTAAGCTTCGGACAGGCGGCTTTCTTT.

V is TRBV5-4 and J is TRBJ2-2, with D maybe TRBD2 (5 bases). The CDR3 consists of 17 residues. Germline V gene lookup returns CDR1 SGHNT and CDR2 YYREEE (reference sequence). V lost 4 bases and J lost 1, with 17 bases in between. CDR3 sequence (DNA): TGTGCCAGCAGCCCCCTGCGCGGGCCAGGGAACACCGGGGAGCTGTTTTTT. It encodes CASSPLRGPGNTGELFF. Full variable domain (rest looked up from reference TRBV5-4 and TRBJ2-2): ETGVTQSPTHLIKTRGQQVTLRCSSQSGHNTVSWYQQALGQGPQFIFQYYREEENGRGNFPPRFSGLQFPNYSSELNVNALELDDSALYLCASSPLRGPGNTGELFFGEGSRLTVL.

This clone was observed once. The V call is TRBV18, the J call TRBJ2-3, with TRBD1 matching over 10 bases. CDR3 length: 15 amino acids. Germline values: CDR1 KGHSH, CDR2 LQKENI. Trimming removed 2 bases from V and 7 bases from J; junction bases left unmatched: 6. For the CDR3, the DNA is TGTGCCAGCTCACCAGGGACAGGGGACATGAATACGCAGTATTTT. It translates to CASSPGTGDMNTQYF.

About this clone itself: This CDR3 is also generated by other DNA sequences in the sample. The V and J genes are TRBV30 and TRBJ1-4, with D unresolved. The CDR3 runs to 11 residues. V shed 2 bases and J shed 8 bases, with 6 bases lying between them. Germline values: CDR1 GTSNPN, CDR2 SVGIG (reference sequence). The chain's CDR3 is CAWSPGEKLFF. Here the CDR3 DNA reads TGTGCCTGGAGTCCGGGGGAAAAACTGTTTTTT.

The CDR3 coding sequence is TGTGCCAGTAGTGCCCGCGACAGGGGCGGTGAAAAACTGTTTTTT. The encoded protein is CASSARDRGGEKLFF. This chain joins TRBV19 and TRBJ1-4; the match to TRBD1 covers 8 bases. V lost 5 bases and J lost 7; bases outside the gene matches: 9. CDR3 length: 15 amino acids. CDR1 is LNHDA, CDR2 SQIVND, per germline (reference sequence).

This sequence joins TRBV4-3 and TRBJ1-1; no firm D call. The CDR3 has 14 amino acids. The germline V gene encodes CDR1 LGHNA and CDR2 YSLEER. V lost 1 base and J lost 0, with 6 bases in between. DNA of the CDR3: TGCGCCAGCAGCCAAGCTAATATGAACACTGAAGCTTTCTTT. Protein product: CASSQANMNTEAFF.

This chain uses TRBV4-2 with TRBJ2-7; 7 nucleotides line up with TRBD1. This CDR3 spans 16 amino acids. CDR1 LGHNA and CDR2 YNFKEQ come from the germline V gene. V trimming: 0 bases; J trimming: 6 bases; junction bases outside the gene matches: 11. CDR3 DNA sequence: TGTGCCAGCAGCCAAGACCTCGCCGTGACAGGGCGCGAGCAGTACTTC. It translates to CASSQDLAVTGREQYF.

The gene calls are TRBV7-3 and TRBJ1-1, with 7 bases aligning to TRBD1. The CDR3 consists of 14 residues. CDR1 and CDR2 from the germline V gene are SGHTA and FQGTGA. Trimming cost V 5 bases and J 4 bases; bases outside gene matches: 7. This chain's CDR3 is CASSAQGFITEAFF. CDR3 sequence (DNA): TGTGCCAGCAGCGCACAGGGGTTCATCACTGAAGCTTTCTTT.

The chain links TRBV5-6 to TRBJ2-3; TRBD2 agrees at 13 bases. Germline values: CDR1 SGHDT, CDR2 YYEEEE. The CDR3 consists of 19 residues. V shed 1 base, J shed 4 bases, and the junction held 12 bases outside the gene matches. CDR3 amino acids: CASSLPGLAGWSIADTQYF. DNA for the CDR3: TGTGCCAGCAGCTTGCCGGGACTAGCGGGGTGGTCTATCGCAGATACGCAGTATTTT.

The V call is TRBV16, the J call TRBJ2-7, with 8 bases matching TRBD1. The V and J ends lost 0 bases and 3 bases, in that order; junction bases with no gene match: 1. CDR1 is KGHSY, CDR2 FQNENV, per germline. The CDR3 length is 14 residues. DNA of the CDR3: TGTGCCAGCAGCCAATCGGGGACAGGCTACGAGCAGTACTTC. It is translated as CASSQSGTGYEQYF.

The genes are TRBV7-7 and TRBJ2-5; 10 bases match TRBD1. Germline V gene data show CDR1 as SSHAT and CDR2 as FNYEAQ (reference sequence). The ends lost 5 bases at V and 5 bases at J; junction bases unmatched: 8. There are 15 residues in the CDR3. The CDR3 DNA sequence: TGTGCCAGCAGCCAGGGACAGGGGTCGATGGAGACCCAGTACTTC. It specifies CASSQGQGSMETQYF.